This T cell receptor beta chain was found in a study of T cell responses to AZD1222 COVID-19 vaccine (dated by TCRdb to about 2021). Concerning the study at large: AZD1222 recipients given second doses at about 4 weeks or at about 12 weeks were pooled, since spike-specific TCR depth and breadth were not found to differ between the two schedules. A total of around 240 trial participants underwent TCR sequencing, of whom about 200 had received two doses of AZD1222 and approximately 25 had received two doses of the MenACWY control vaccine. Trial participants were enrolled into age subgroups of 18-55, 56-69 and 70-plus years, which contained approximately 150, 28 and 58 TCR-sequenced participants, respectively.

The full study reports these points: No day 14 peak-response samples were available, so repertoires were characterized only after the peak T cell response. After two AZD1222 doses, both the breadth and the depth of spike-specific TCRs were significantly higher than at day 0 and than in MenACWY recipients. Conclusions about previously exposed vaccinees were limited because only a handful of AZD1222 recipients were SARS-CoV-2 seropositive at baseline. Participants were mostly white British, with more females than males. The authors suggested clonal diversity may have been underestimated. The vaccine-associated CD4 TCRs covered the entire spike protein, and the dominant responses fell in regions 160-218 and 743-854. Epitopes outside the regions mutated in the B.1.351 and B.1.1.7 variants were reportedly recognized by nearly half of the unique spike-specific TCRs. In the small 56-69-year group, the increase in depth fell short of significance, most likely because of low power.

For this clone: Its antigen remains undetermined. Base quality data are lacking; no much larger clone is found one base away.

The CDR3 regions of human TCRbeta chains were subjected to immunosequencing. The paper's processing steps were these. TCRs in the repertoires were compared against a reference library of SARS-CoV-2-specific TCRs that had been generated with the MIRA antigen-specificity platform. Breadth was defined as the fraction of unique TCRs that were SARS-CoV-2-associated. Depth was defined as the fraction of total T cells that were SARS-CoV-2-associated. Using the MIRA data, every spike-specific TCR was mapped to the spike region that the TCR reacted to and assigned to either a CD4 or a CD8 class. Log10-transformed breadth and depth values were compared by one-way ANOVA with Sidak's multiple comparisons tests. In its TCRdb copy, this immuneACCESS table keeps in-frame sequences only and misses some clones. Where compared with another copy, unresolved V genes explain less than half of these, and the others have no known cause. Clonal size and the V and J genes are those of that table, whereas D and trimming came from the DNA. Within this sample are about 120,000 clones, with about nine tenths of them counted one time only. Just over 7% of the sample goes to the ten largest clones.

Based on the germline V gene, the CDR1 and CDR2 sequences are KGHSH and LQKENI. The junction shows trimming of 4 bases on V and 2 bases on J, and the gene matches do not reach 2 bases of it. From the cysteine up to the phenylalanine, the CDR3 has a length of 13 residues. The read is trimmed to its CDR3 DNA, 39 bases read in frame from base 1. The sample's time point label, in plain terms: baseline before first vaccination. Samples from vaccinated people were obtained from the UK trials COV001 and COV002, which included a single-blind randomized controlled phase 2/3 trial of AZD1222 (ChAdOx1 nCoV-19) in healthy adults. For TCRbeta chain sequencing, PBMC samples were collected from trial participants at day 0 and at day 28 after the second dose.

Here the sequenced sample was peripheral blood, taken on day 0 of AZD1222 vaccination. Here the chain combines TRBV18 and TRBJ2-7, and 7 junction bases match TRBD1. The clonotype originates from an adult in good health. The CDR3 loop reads CASSQGAPYEQYF. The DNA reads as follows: TGTGCCAGCTCACAGGGGGCGCCCTACGAGCAGTACTTC.